This T cell receptor beta chain originates from a study of blood T cell repertoires in COVID-19. The wider study: Samples of COVID-19 (acute and convalescent) were obtained from the United States, Italy and Spain.

J lost 0 bases, V lost 3 bases, and 3 bases had no gene match. Looked up from germline, CDR1 is DFQATT and CDR2 is SNEGSKA (reference sequence). The CDR3 runs 15 residues. Clinical histories supplied by participants themselves formed the basis of cohort assignment. Donors of Cohort 3 who recovered were those that had two negative PCRs, clearance, or symptom resolution. Authors' methods: Estimated nucleated cell counts came from reference gene primer amplification. Assay: immunoSEQ multiplex PCR; the TCRdb copy retains only in-frame clones and omits some. For V, J and clone size, that table is used; D and trimming come from the DNA. Of roughly 200,000 clones in the sample, 81% are singletons; the top ten hold nearly 9.5%.

This TCR derives from a middle-aged man who had recovered from COVID-19. The chain links TRBV20-1 to TRBJ2-1, with TRBD1 matching 9 bases. Sequenced sample: PBMCs or T cells enriched from blood (not recorded which). CDR3 bases: TGCAGTGCTAGTCAGACAGGGGGCTCCTACAATGAGCAGTTCTTC. Protein sequence: CSASQTGGSYNEQFF.